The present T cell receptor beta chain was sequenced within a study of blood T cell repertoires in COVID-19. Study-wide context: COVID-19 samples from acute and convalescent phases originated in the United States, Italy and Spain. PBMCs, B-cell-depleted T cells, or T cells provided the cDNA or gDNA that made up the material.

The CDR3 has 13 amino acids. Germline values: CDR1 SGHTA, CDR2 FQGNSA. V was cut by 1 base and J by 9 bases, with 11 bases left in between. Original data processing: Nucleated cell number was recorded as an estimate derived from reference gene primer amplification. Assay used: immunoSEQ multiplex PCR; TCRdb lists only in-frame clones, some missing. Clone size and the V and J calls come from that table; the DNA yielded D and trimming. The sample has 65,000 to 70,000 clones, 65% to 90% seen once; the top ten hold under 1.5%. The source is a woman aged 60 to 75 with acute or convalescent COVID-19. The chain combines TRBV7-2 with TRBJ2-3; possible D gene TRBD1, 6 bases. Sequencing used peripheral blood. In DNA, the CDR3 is TGTGCCAGCAGCTTAGACAGGGAGTACACGCAGTATTTT. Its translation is CASSLDREYTQYF.